This entry lists 26 T cell receptor beta chains sequenced from one sample in a study of T cell responses to AZD1222 COVID-19 vaccine (dated by TCRdb to the early 2020s). Library prep was done by the immunoSEQ multiplex PCR assay. TCRdb holds this immuneACCESS table with in-frame rearrangements only. Some clones are missing; in checked studies, unresolved V genes explain under half, and the rest has no known cause. This sample comprises under 140,000 clones, about 87% of them detected only once. The ten largest clones take up over 1.5% of the sample. Per the publication, the time point label means: baseline before first vaccination. The sequences come from peripheral blood, collected on day 0 of AZD1222 vaccination. The receptors were sampled from an adult in good health.

The rearrangement links TRBV11-2 to TRBJ1-4; no clear D gene. Germline assignment: CDR1 SGHAT and CDR2 FQNNGV. This CDR3 spans 17 amino acids. V lost 3 bases, J lost 3 bases, and 17 bases lay in between. In DNA form, the CDR3 reads TGTGCCAGCAGCTTTAATAAGTTCCCTGGACCTAATGAAAAACTGTTTTTT. It specifies CASSFNKFPGPNEKLFF.

The rearrangement joins TRBV3-1 (or the pseudogene TRBV3-2) to TRBJ2-7; D is uncertain. This CDR3 region has 14 residues. Germline CDR1 and CDR2: LGHDT and YNNKEL (reference sequence). V gave up 0 bases and J gave up 2 bases, with 8 bases separating them. The CDR3 reads CASSQDFVPYEQYF. In DNA form, the CDR3 reads TGTGCCAGCAGCCAAGACTTCGTACCCTACGAGCAGTACTTC.

The chain joins TRBV30 to TRBJ2-7; D possibly uses TRBD1 or TRBD2 (6 bases each). The CDR3 is 14 amino acids. From germline, CDR1 is GTSNPN and CDR2 SVGIG (reference sequence). V was pared by 2 bases and J by 0 bases, with 11 bases between. The CDR3 DNA reads TGTGCCTGGAGTTTGGAGGGGGGCTCCTACGAGCAGTACTTC. This sequence encodes CAWSLEGGSYEQYF.

The V and J genes are TRBV5-1 and TRBJ1-2; TRBD1 is a possible D gene (6 bases). Germline assignment: CDR1 SGHRS and CDR2 YFSETQ. The CDR3 is 16 amino acids. Between the trimmed V and J ends, which lost 3 bases and 4 bases, there was a span of 19 bases. The DNA of the CDR3 is TGCGCCAGCAGCTGGGGTCCCCGGACAGCCAGCTATGGCTACACCTTC. Its protein product is CASSWGPRTASYGYTF.

The chain carries TRBV29-1 and TRBJ2-7; no clear D. The CDR3 extends over 11 amino acids. CDR1 SQVTM and CDR2 ANQGSEA come from the germline V gene. The ends were cut back, 7 bases at V and 4 bases at J, with 11 bases in the middle. For the CDR3, the DNA is TGCAGCGCCGGAACAGAATACGAGCAGTACTTC. It specifies CSAGTEYEQYF.

The V and J genes are TRBV28 and TRBJ2-7; a possible D gene is TRBD1 (5 bases). The V end was cut by 2 bases, the J end by 9 bases, with 11 bases between. This CDR3 contains 12 residues. Germline V CDR1 and CDR2: MDHEN, SYDVKM. The CDR3 sequence is CASSLRQGRQYF. Here the CDR3 DNA reads TGTGCCAGCAGTTTAAGGCAGGGTCGGCAGTACTTC.

The chain joins TRBV19 to TRBJ1-1; the match to TRBD1 covers 7 bases. This CDR3 contains 16 residues. The germline V gene encodes CDR1 LNHDA and CDR2 SQIVND (reference sequence). Trimming took 0 bases from V and 8 from J; bases not matched to a gene: 12. The CDR3 sequence: CASSIDPGQPVSEAFF. CDR3 coding DNA: TGTGCCAGTAGTATAGATCCGGGACAGCCGGTCTCCGAAGCTTTCTTT.

The chain uses TRBV12-5 and TRBJ1-5, with 7 bases fitting TRBD1. CDR3 length: 17 residues. Per the germline V gene, CDR1 is LGHNT and CDR2 is FRNRAP. The ends lost 0 bases at V and 7 bases at J; junction bases unmatched: 12. CDR3 coding DNA: TGTGCTAGTGGTTTGGTACCCGACAGGGTGTTCAGACAGCCCCAGCATTTT. It specifies CASGLVPDRVFRQPQHF. The whole variable domain, remainder taken from reference TRBV12-5 and TRBJ1-5, is DARVTQTPRHKVTEMGQEVTMRCQPILGHNTVFWYRQTMMQGLELLAYFRNRAPLDDSGMPKDRFSAEMPDATLATLKIQPSEPRDSAVYFCASGLVPDRVFRQPQHFGDGTRLSIL.

The chain is built from TRBV6-4 and TRBJ1-6, with TRBD1 matching over 10 bases. The CDR3 is 15 amino acids. CDR1 is MRHNA, CDR2 SNTAGT, per germline. V was clipped by 2 bases and J by 9 bases; unmatched bases: 4. CDR3: CASSDKGQGFSPLHF. CDR3 sequence (DNA): TGTGCCAGCAGTGACAAGGGACAGGGGTTTTCACCCCTCCACTTT.

The rearrangement joins TRBV7-8 to TRBJ2-3, with 13 bases fitting TRBD2. Germline V CDR1 and CDR2: SGHVS, FQNEAQ. The CDR3 is made up of 17 amino acids. Trimming took 3 bases from V and 6 from J; bases not matched to a gene: 9. CDR3 DNA: TGTGCCAGCAGCTTCGCCCGACTAGCGGGGGGTGGGGATACGCAGTATTTT. It specifies CASSFARLAGGGDTQYF.

The chain links TRBV18 to TRBJ1-4; D unresolved. The CDR3 contains 15 residues. CDR1 is KGHSH, CDR2 LQKENI, per germline. The V and J ends lost 2 bases and 0 bases respectively, with 7 bases between them. The CDR3, as DNA: TGTGCCAGCTCACCATCCTTGGCAACTAATGAAAAACTGTTTTTT. Translating it yields CASSPSLATNEKLFF.

The rearrangement uses TRBV16 and TRBJ1-5; D is uncertain. V was clipped by 5 bases and J by 2 bases, with 7 bases between them. Looked up from germline, CDR1 is KGHSY and CDR2 is FQNENV. CDR3 length: 13 residues. As DNA, the CDR3 is TGTGCCAGCAGCGGGTCGGGCAATCAGCCCCAGCATTTT. Its protein is CASSGSGNQPQHF. Filled out from reference TRBV16 and TRBJ1-5, the complete variable domain reads GEEVAQTPKHLVRGEGQKAKLYCAPIKGHSYVFWYQQVLKNEFKFLISFQNENVFDETGMPKERFSAKCLPNSPCSLEIQATKLEDSAVYFCASSGSGNQPQHFGDGTRLSIL.

The V call is TRBV19, the J call TRBJ1-1; D remains unclear. V dropped 2 bases and J dropped 1 base, with 11 bases sitting between them. The CDR3 is 15 amino acids. Germline lookup yields CDR1 LNHDA and CDR2 SQIVND (reference sequence). The CDR3 sequence: CASSIILESNTEAFF. Here the CDR3 DNA reads TGTGCCAGTAGTATAATTTTAGAGTCGAACACTGAAGCTTTCTTT.

The chain is built from TRBV6-5 and TRBJ1-1; a possible D gene is TRBD1 (5 bases). The ends were cut back, 0 bases at V and 2 bases at J, with 10 bases in the middle. The CDR3 spans 15 residues. CDR1 MNHEY and CDR2 SVGAGI come from the germline V gene. The DNA for the CDR3 is TGTGCCAGCAGTTACTCGCGGCAGGGAAACACTGAAGCTTTCTTT. Amino acids: CASSYSRQGNTEAFF.

V and J are TRBV28 and TRBJ1-2; D is unresolved. V dropped 4 bases and J dropped 4 bases, with 7 bases sitting between them. The V gene's germline CDR1 is MDHEN and CDR2 SYDVKM. This CDR3 has 12 amino acids. In nucleotides, the CDR3 is TGTGCCAGCAGTTCCGCGGGCTATGGCTACACCTTC. Its translation is CASSSAGYGYTF.

A single count supports this clone. The chain has TRBV5-1 and TRBJ1-5; D is possibly TRBD1 (5 bases). Germline loops: CDR1 SGHRS, CDR2 YFSETQ. This CDR3 spans 13 amino acids. The V end lost 2 bases, the J end lost 7 bases, and 10 bases lay between the germline ends. CDR3 coding DNA: TGCGCCAGCAGCTTCGACAGAACACAGCCCCAGCATTTT. Its translation is CASSFDRTQPQHF.

This rearrangement joins TRBV5-1 to TRBJ1-5; D ambiguous. CDR1 is SGHRS, CDR2 YFSETQ, per germline. Trimming stripped 0 bases from V and 6 bases from J, with 13 bases between. The CDR3 runs to 15 residues. The DNA of the CDR3 is TGCGCCAGCAGCTTGGATCCGGGAGGGAGTCAGCCCCAGCATTTT. Protein sequence: CASSLDPGGSQPQHF.

The J gene is TRBJ1-1, the V gene TRBV13; D possibly corresponds to TRBD1 (5 bases). CDR3 length: 12 residues. Between the trimmed V and J ends, which lost 4 bases and 9 bases, there was a span of 12 bases. Germline V gene lookup returns CDR1 PRHDT and CDR2 FYEKMQ (reference sequence). Written as DNA, the CDR3 is TGTGCCAGCAGCTCTTTGACAGAGAAAGCTTTCTTT. It encodes CASSSLTEKAFF. The full variable domain, with the rest looked up from reference TRBV13 and TRBJ1-1, is AAGVIQSPRHLIKEKRETATLKCYPIPRHDTVYWYQQGPGQDPQFLISFYEKMQSDKGSIPDRFSAQQFSDYHSELNMSSLELGDSALYFCASSSLTEKAFFGQGTRLTVV.

This clone has a single count. The chain carries TRBV9 and TRBJ2-7, with TRBD1 matching 9 bases. After removal of 3 bases from V and 3 bases from J, the junction contained 4 bases not matched to a gene. CDR1 is SGDLS, CDR2 YYNGEE, per germline. The CDR3 consists of 14 residues. For the CDR3, the DNA is TGTGCCAGCAGCGCCGGGACAGGGCTCTACGAGCAGTACTTC. This translates into CASSAGTGLYEQYF.

In its sample, this clone was seen a few times. The gene calls are TRBV11-2 and TRBJ1-1; perhaps TRBD1 as D (5 bases). Germline CDR1 reads SGHAT; CDR2 reads FQNNGV. The CDR3 spans 14 residues. Trimming pared 7 bases from V and 4 bases from J, leaving 16 bases between. This CDR3 is CASTPGLGFTEAFF. The CDR3 DNA follows: TGTGCCAGCACCCCAGGGCTGGGATTCACTGAAGCTTTCTTT.

The chain combines TRBV7-9 with TRBJ2-3; perhaps TRBD2 as D (5 bases). This CDR3 is 15 amino acids long. Trimming cost V 3 bases and J 1 base, with 11 bases left between them. The germline V gene encodes CDR1 SEHNR and CDR2 FQNEAQ (reference sequence). The CDR3 region has the DNA TGTGCCAGCAGCTTTGGGTCGAGGGGCACAGATACGCAGTATTTT. It encodes CASSFGSRGTDTQYF.

J is TRBJ1-2 and V is TRBV3-1 (or the pseudogene TRBV3-2), with TRBD1 as a possible D gene (5 bases). Germline CDR1 LGHDT, CDR2 YNNKEL (reference sequence). The CDR3 covers 16 residues. Trimming pared 0 bases from V and 5 bases from J, leaving 16 bases between. In DNA form, the CDR3 reads TGTGCCAGCAGCCAAGATCCCACTAGACAGCGGTATGGCTACACCTTC. This gives the protein CASSQDPTRQRYGYTF.

The rearrangement links TRBV7-2 to TRBJ1-2, with TRBD1 matching over 12 bases. Germline trimming cut 0 bases from V and 4 bases from J; bases unmatched to any gene: 3. The CDR3 is 16 amino acids. Germline CDR1 and CDR2: SGHTA and FQGNSA. The CDR3 nucleotides are TGTGCCAGCAGCTTAGCGGGGACAGGGGGCTTCTATGGCTACACCTTC. This gives the protein CASSLAGTGGFYGYTF.

J is TRBJ1-2 and V is TRBV5-5; 8 bases agree with TRBD1. V trimming: 0 bases; J trimming: 8 bases; junction bases outside the gene matches: 3. This CDR3 has 13 amino acids. Germline CDR1 SGHKS, CDR2 YYEKEE (reference sequence). The chain's CDR3 is CASSLDRGGGYTF. CDR3 bases: TGTGCCAGCAGCTTGGACAGGGGGGGCGGCTACACCTTC.

This clone was seen many times. The V gene is TRBV14, the J gene TRBJ2-7; 9 bases align to TRBD2. CDR1 is SGHDN and CDR2 is FVKESK in the germline V gene. V was clipped by 4 bases and J by 3 bases; unmatched bases: 4. There are 14 residues in the CDR3. CDR3 DNA sequence: TGTGCCAGCAGCCCTAGCGGGACTAACTACGAGCAGTACTTC. Its protein is CASSPSGTNYEQYF.

This clone was observed a handful of times. The genes are TRBV9 and TRBJ2-7, with D possibly TRBD1 on 6 matching bases. This CDR3 is 14 amino acids long. The V and J ends lost 3 bases and 0 bases respectively, with 10 bases between them. Germline V CDR1 and CDR2: SGDLS, YYNGEE. The CDR3 bases are TGTGCCAGCAGCGGTTGGGACAACTCCTACGAGCAGTACTTC. Its translation is CASSGWDNSYEQYF. Based on the CDR3 plus reference TRBV9 and TRBJ2-7, the full variable domain is DSGVTQTPKHLITATGQRVTLRCSPRSGDLSVYWYQQSLDQGLQFLIQYYNGEERAKGNILERFSAQQFPDLHSELNLSSLELGDSALYFCASSGWDNSYEQYFGPGTRLTVT.